The 16 T cell receptor beta chains given below trace back to one sample, sequenced in a study of cytomegalovirus exposure and HLA in healthy donors. Primers: 60 Vbeta forward and 13 Jbeta reverse. The assay was immunoSEQ multiplex PCR, and TCRdb's table has in-frame clones only and misses some. The sample lists over 65,000 clones; roughly 74% were seen once. The sample taken for sequencing was PBMCs. These receptors all stem from a man aged 35-49 years in good health and CMV-seronegative.

This clone came up a few times. The chain uses TRBV5-1 and TRBJ1-1; D may be TRBD1 (6 bases). Germline V lookup: CDR1 SGHRS, CDR2 YFSETQ. This CDR3 region has 14 residues. V was pared by 3 bases and J by 1 base, with 10 bases between. The CDR3 reads CASSSGTSNTEAFF. In DNA form, the CDR3 reads TGCGCCAGCAGCTCCGGGACATCGAACACTGAAGCTTTCTTT.

This chain connects TRBV7-9 to TRBJ2-3; TRBD1 agrees at 9 bases. This CDR3 contains 17 residues. V gave up 6 bases and J gave up 4 bases; unmatched junction bases: 14. The V gene's germline CDR1 is SEHNR and CDR2 FQNEAQ (reference sequence). This CDR3 is CASSRYPGQGYPDTQYF. The CDR3 nucleotides read TGTGCCAGCAGTCGATACCCGGGACAGGGATATCCAGATACGCAGTATTTT.

The rearrangement joins TRBV25-1 to TRBJ2-1; D may be TRBD2 (5 bases). The CDR3 totals 13 residues. V lost 4 bases, J lost 9 bases, and 13 bases lay in between. Germline-derived CDR1 and CDR2 are MGHDK and SYGVNS. The CDR3 region has the DNA TGTGCCAGCAGTGTAGGAGGCCCGGGTGAGCAGTTCTTC. Its protein is CASSVGGPGEQFF.

The CDR3 DNA reads TGTGCCAGCAGTTTCGAGAATGGCTACACCTTC. Translating gives CASSFENGYTF. This sequence joins TRBV28 and TRBJ1-2; D gene ambiguous. The ends were cut back, 3 bases at V and 6 bases at J, with 5 bases in the middle. This CDR3 is 11 amino acids long. Germline CDR1 and CDR2: MDHEN and SYDVKM.

The chain links TRBV4-1 to TRBJ1-2, with 11 bases matching TRBD1. V gave up 1 base and J gave up 6 bases; unmatched junction bases: 10. The CDR3 has 17 amino acids. Per the germline V gene, CDR1 is MGHRA and CDR2 is YSYEKL. CDR3 nucleotide sequence: TGCGCCAGCAGCCAAGGACCCGAGGGACAGGGGGGAGATGGCTACACCTTC. Translated: CASSQGPEGQGGDGYTF.

This chain connects TRBV6-5 to TRBJ2-5; no clear D gene. The CDR3 length is 16 residues. CDR1 and CDR2 (germline): MNHEY, SVGAGI. Between the trimmed V and J ends, which lost 0 bases and 2 bases, there was a span of 13 bases. CDR3 loop: CASSYSFWLQQETQYF. The CDR3 DNA follows: TGTGCCAGCAGTTACTCGTTTTGGCTGCAGCAAGAGACCCAGTACTTC.

The chain is built from TRBV4-1 and TRBJ1-2; TRBD1 agrees at 9 bases. The CDR3 has 15 residues. The junction had 9 bases not matched to a gene; V was cut back by 4 bases and J by 6 bases. CDR1 is MGHRA, CDR2 YSYEKL, per germline. This CDR3 is CASSLSRGTGNGYTF. The CDR3 DNA sequence: TGCGCCAGCAGCCTAAGCAGGGGGACAGGGAATGGCTACACCTTC.

The V call is TRBV10-3, the J call TRBJ2-1; 7 nucleotides match TRBD1. The CDR3 is 13 amino acids. Per the germline V gene, CDR1 is ENHRY and CDR2 is SYGVKD. With 6 bases clipped from V and 5 bases from J, the junction kept 4 bases outside the gene matches. The CDR3 DNA reads TGTGCCATCAGACCGGACAGGAACAATGAGCAGTTCTTC. It encodes CAIRPDRNNEQFF.

The V and J genes are TRBV4-2 and TRBJ2-1, with 8 bases matching TRBD1. V trimming: 0 bases; J trimming: 6 bases; junction bases outside the gene matches: 7. From germline, CDR1 is LGHNA and CDR2 YNFKEQ. This CDR3 comprises 16 residues. The CDR3 loop is CASSQDAQGAINEQFF. The CDR3 DNA sequence: TGTGCCAGCAGCCAAGATGCGCAGGGGGCGATCAATGAGCAGTTCTTC.

The gene calls are TRBV7-9 and TRBJ2-7; 9 bases match TRBD1. The CDR3 runs 13 residues. After removal of 5 bases from V and 11 bases from J, the junction contained 10 bases not matched to a gene. The germline gives CDR1 SEHNR, CDR2 FQNEAQ (reference sequence). As DNA, the CDR3 is TGTGCCAGCAGCCGGGGACAGGGAATGGCGGAGTACTTC. This translates into CASSRGQGMAEYF.

V is TRBV30 and J is TRBJ1-2; 9 bases match TRBD1. Unmatched junction bases numbered 4, after V lost 5 bases and J lost 6 bases. Looked up from germline, CDR1 is GTSNPN and CDR2 is SVGIG (reference sequence). The CDR3 spans 12 residues. In nucleotides, the CDR3 is TGTGCCTGGCGACAGGGGGGGAATGGCTACACCTTC. Translation: CAWRQGGNGYTF. Filled out from reference TRBV30 and TRBJ1-2, the complete variable domain reads SQTIHQWPATLVQPVGSPLSLECTVEGTSNPNLYWYRQAAGRGLQLLFYSVGIGQISSEVPQNLSASRPQDRQFILSSKKLLLSDSGFYLCAWRQGGNGYTFGSGTRLTVV.

CDR3: CASSSDTGGWGNQPQHF. CDR3 in DNA: TGTGCCAGCAGCTCCGACACAGGGGGTTGGGGCAATCAGCCCCAGCATTTT. V gene TRBV11-2 combines with J gene TRBJ1-5; TRBD1 aligns across 8 bases. V shed 4 bases and J 2 bases; nucleotides not matched to a gene: 10. The CDR3 is made up of 17 amino acids. Looked up from germline, CDR1 is SGHAT and CDR2 is FQNNGV. The full variable domain, rest sourced from reference TRBV11-2 and TRBJ1-5, is EAGVAQSPRYKIIEKRQSVAFWCNPISGHATLYWYQQILGQGPKLLIQFQNNGVVDDSQLPKDRFSAERLKGVDSTLKIQPAKLEDSAVYLCASSSDTGGWGNQPQHFGDGTRLSIL.

Regarding this clone: The junction departs from the called germline gene at one end, perhaps through a read error. The V and J genes are TRBV7-9 and TRBJ1-6, with D possibly matching TRBD1 (5 bases). The germline gives CDR1 SEHNR, CDR2 FQNEAQ (reference sequence). The CDR3 is 16 residues long. The CDR3 spells CSSSVGARGWDSPLHF. DNA for the CDR3: TGTTCCAGCAGCGTAGGGGCGCGGGGATGGGATTCACCCCTCCACTTT.

The chain couples TRBV14 to TRBJ2-3; weak D call: TRBD2 (5 bases). Trimming shortened V by 4 bases and J by 2 bases, and 25 bases separated the two germline ends. Per the germline V gene, CDR1 is SGHDN and CDR2 is FVKESK. The length of the CDR3 is 19 residues. CDR3 sequence reads: CASSPNLAGFSLYTDTQYF. The DNA of the CDR3 is TGTGCCAGCAGCCCAAATCTAGCAGGATTTTCGCTCTACACAGATACGCAGTATTTT.

The rearrangement joins TRBV9 to TRBJ1-3; possibly TRBD1 for D (5 bases). Germline V gene data show CDR1 as SGDLS and CDR2 as YYNGEE. CDR3 length: 15 residues. V lost 0 bases, J lost 3 bases, and 10 bases lay in between. The CDR3 nucleotides are TGTGCCAGCAGCGTAGTTGGGGGGGGTGGAAACACCATATATTTT. The encoded protein is CASSVVGGGGNTIYF.

In this sample, this clone turned up a few times. The chain is built from TRBV27 and TRBJ2-1, with no clear D. Deletions cut 3 bases from V and 7 bases from J, with 10 bases between. This CDR3 comprises 13 residues. CDR1 is MNHEY and CDR2 is SMNVEV in the germline V gene (reference sequence). The DNA for the CDR3 is TGTGCCAGCAGTTTTCGCCGCGGAAATGAGCAGTTCTTC. It translates to CASSFRRGNEQFF.